This T cell receptor beta chain was sequenced in a study of CD8+ T cells in alopecia areata. Whole-study findings and limits: Clonality exceeded that of normal scalp in lesional scalp, most notably in alopecia totalis/universalis. Among the cells sequenced in scalp samples are also the resident alphabeta T cells of normal skin.

Once RNA had been extracted, it was reverse transcribed into cDNA to act as the sequencing template. Sequenced by immunoSEQ multiplex PCR; TCRdb stores in-frame clones only, minus some. The sample carries under 70,000 clones, roughly 60% recorded once. Sampling of alopecia areata patients yielded lesional scalp punch biopsies as well as peripheral blood. Cell sorting on a FACSAria was used to separate CD4+ and CD8+ T cells from the PBMCs. V shed 3 bases and J shed 10 bases, with 13 bases lying between them. The germline CDR1 and CDR2 sequences are MNHEY and SMNVEV (reference sequence). The CDR3 totals 13 residues. A note on this clone: No antigen is known for it.

The TCR originated in a human donor with alopecia areata. The specimen was CD8+ T cells sorted from blood, collected at week 0. The V call is TRBV27, the J call TRBJ2-1; D may match TRBD1 or TRBD2 (6 bases each). CDR3 protein: CASSFAYGGEQFF. CDR3 nucleotides: TGTGCCAGCAGTTTTGCCTACGGGGGCGAGCAGTTCTTC.